Shown below are 11 T cell receptor beta chains from a single sample sequenced in a study of T cells in Graves' hyperthyroidism and ophthalmopathy. TCR beta CDR3 regions were amplified from RNA transcripts. The TCR CDR3 was amplified in a first-round RT-PCR using the HTBI primer set. TCRdb reprocessed the multiplex PCR reads via MiXCR and lists one record per CDR3 protein. The top ten hold 26% of the sample, which has roughly 510,000 distinct CDR3 sequences, about 20% seen once. Sequencing input: blood. Every receptor here comes from a man between 18 and 29 years old with Graves' hyperthyroidism.

This clonotype came up many times. The V and J genes are TRBV10-2 and TRBJ2-7, with D unresolved. The CDR3 extends over 12 amino acids. The germline gives CDR1 WSHSY, CDR2 SAAADI. The V end lost 4 bases, the J end lost 6 bases, and 10 bases lay between the germline ends. Here the CDR3 DNA reads TGCGCCAGCAGTGGACGGGCGTCCGAGCAGTACTTC. Its protein is CASSGRASEQYF.

V is TRBV14 and J is TRBJ2-7; 10 nucleotides agree with TRBD2. V shed 2 bases and J 6 bases; nucleotides not matched to a gene: 1. Germline V gene sequence: CDR1 SGHDN, CDR2 FVKESK. The CDR3 runs to 13 residues. DNA for the CDR3: TGTGCCAGCAGCCAAAGCGGGGGGGCCGAGCAGTACTTC. This gives the protein CASSQSGGAEQYF.

There are a few counts of this clonotype. The rearrangement links TRBV4-2 to TRBJ2-2, with D perhaps matching TRBD1 (6 bases). Germline V gene data show CDR1 as LGHNA and CDR2 as YNFKEQ. Trimming removed 4 bases from V and 4 bases from J, with 13 bases in between. The CDR3 is 15 amino acids. This CDR3 reads CASSLGQTSTGELFF. CDR3 DNA sequence: TGTGCCAGCAGCCTTGGACAGACCTCCACCGGGGAGCTGTTTTTT.

This clonotype was counted many times. V and J are TRBV6-1 and TRBJ1-5, with 8 bases fitting TRBD1. Germline lookup yields CDR1 MNHNS and CDR2 SASEGT. V dropped 1 base and J dropped 7; count of bases not matched to a gene: 6. The CDR3 length is 15 residues. This CDR3 is CASSEGQGRQQPQHF. The DNA for the CDR3 is TGTGCCAGCAGTGAAGGACAGGGGCGGCAACAGCCCCAGCATTTT.

This clonotype was found many times. This sequence joins TRBV27 and TRBJ1-2; no reliable D call. Trimming took off 0 bases at V and 4 bases at J, with 6 bases between the two ends. The CDR3 spans 13 residues. Germline V gene data show CDR1 as MNHEY and CDR2 as SMNVEV (reference sequence). The CDR3 bases are TGTGCCAGCAGTTTATCGAAAACCTATGGCTACACCTTC. It codes for CASSLSKTYGYTF.

This clonotype was counted at least ten times. This sequence joins TRBV6-1 and TRBJ2-2, with TRBD2 as a possible D gene (5 bases). V dropped 7 bases and J dropped 4 bases, with 16 bases sitting between them. Germline loops: CDR1 MNHNS, CDR2 SASEGT. The CDR3 totals 15 residues. As DNA, the CDR3 is TGTGCCAGCAAAAGGCCGGGGTTGAGCACCGGGGAGCTGTTTTTT. It specifies CASKRPGLSTGELFF.

This clonotype was seen at least ten times. The J gene is TRBJ1-1, the V gene TRBV6-1, with D hard to call. Trimming took off 3 bases at V and 6 bases at J, with 14 bases between the two ends. The CDR3 runs to 14 residues. In germline, CDR1 is MNHNS, CDR2 SASEGT. For the CDR3, the DNA is TGTGCCAGCAGTGAGTCCCATATTACCCCTGAAGCTTTCTTT. It specifies CASSESHITPEAFF.

V and J are TRBV11-1 and TRBJ2-2; no clear D gene. The CDR3 totals 16 residues. V was clipped by 3 bases and J by 4 bases, with 15 bases between them. CDR1 and CDR2 from the germline V gene are SGHAT and FQDESV (reference sequence). CDR3 bases: TGTGCCAGCAGCTTGTGGGCCGCCCTGGGCACCGGGGAGCTGTTTTTT. Translated, it gives CASSLWAALGTGELFF.

The gene calls are TRBV5-1 and TRBJ1-1; a weak D match, TRBD1 (6 bases). Trimming shortened V by 0 bases and J by 5 bases, and 11 bases separated the two germline ends. The CDR3 is 14 residues long. From germline, CDR1 is SGHRS and CDR2 YFSETQ. DNA for the CDR3: TGCGCCAGCAGCTTGGACCTCAGGGGTACTGAAGCTTTCTTT. Protein: CASSLDLRGTEAFF.

This clonotype appeared a few times. The chain has TRBV3-1 and TRBJ2-2; D remains unclear. Germline V gene sequence: CDR1 LGHDT, CDR2 YNNKEL (reference sequence). Trimming pared 0 bases from V and 6 bases from J, leaving 5 bases between. This CDR3 comprises 13 residues. CDR3 sequence reads: CASSQEVAGELFF. The CDR3, as DNA: TGTGCCAGCAGCCAAGAAGTGGCCGGGGAGCTGTTTTTT.

This chain connects TRBV20-1 to TRBJ2-4; D remains unclear. The V and J ends lost 6 bases and 0 bases respectively, with 12 bases between them. The length of the CDR3 is 14 residues. Germline V CDR1 and CDR2: DFQATT, SNEGSKA (reference sequence). The CDR3 reads CSAQHDAAKNIQYF. DNA for the CDR3: TGCAGTGCCCAACATGATGCAGCCAAAAACATTCAGTACTTC.